A single sample gave rise to the 8 T cell receptor beta chains below, sequenced in a study of a mutant IDH1 vaccine in newly diagnosed glioma. Only in-frame clones appear in the TCRdb table, and some are missing; sequencing was by immunoSEQ multiplex PCR. The data show around 80,000 clones, with more than 70% seen just once and 0.75% to 0.95% held by the top ten. Sample time point: week 23, last vaccination. Alongside topical imiquimod, each dose of vaccine comprised 300 ug of mutant IDH1 20-mer peptide. Antigens of these TCRs are unknown. The source material was PBMCs, sampled from a glioma patient whose treatment included an IDH1 peptide vaccine. Every receptor here comes from a woman aged 45-65 years with glioma.

The chain is built from TRBV27 and TRBJ1-2; TRBD1 might be the D (5 bases). Deletions cut 3 bases from V and 6 bases from J, with 11 bases between. This CDR3 spans 13 amino acids. Germline values: CDR1 MNHEY, CDR2 SMNVEV (reference sequence). CDR3 loop: CASSFSDTDGYTF. The CDR3 DNA reads as TGTGCCAGCAGTTTTTCGGACACAGATGGCTACACCTTC.

The gene calls are TRBV12-5 and TRBJ1-5; D is unresolved. This CDR3 is 14 amino acids long. Germline CDR1 and CDR2: LGHNT and FRNRAP. The V end lost 3 bases, the J end lost 5 bases, and 11 bases lay between the germline ends. CDR3 DNA sequence: TGTGCTAGTGGTTTCTGGCAGTCAGATCAGCCCCAGCATTTT. Protein sequence: CASGFWQSDQPQHF.

The V call is TRBV7-9, the J call TRBJ1-1; weak D call: TRBD1 (6 bases). Between the trimmed V and J ends, which lost 6 bases and 0 bases, there was a span of 17 bases. Germline CDR1 and CDR2: SEHNR and FQNEAQ (reference sequence). The CDR3 has 16 amino acids. The CDR3 loop is CASSQPAGALNTEAFF. For the CDR3, the DNA is TGTGCCAGCAGTCAGCCCGCAGGGGCTCTGAACACTGAAGCTTTCTTT.

V is TRBV7-2 and J is TRBJ1-2; TRBD1 aligns across 7 bases. Per germline, CDR1 SGHTA and CDR2 FQGNSA. There are 15 residues in the CDR3. V shed 1 base and J 5 bases; nucleotides not matched to a gene: 7. Here the CDR3 reads CASSLGGQDVYGYTF. In DNA form, the CDR3 reads TGTGCCAGCAGCTTAGGCGGACAGGACGTTTATGGCTACACCTTC.

V gene TRBV7-9 combines with J gene TRBJ2-7; D might be TRBD2 (6 bases). The germline V gene encodes CDR1 SEHNR and CDR2 FQNEAQ (reference sequence). Trimming removed 1 base from V and 1 base from J, with 11 bases in between. This CDR3 comprises 15 residues. This CDR3 is CASSLVGTGSYEQYF. Written as DNA, the CDR3 is TGTGCCAGCAGCTTAGTAGGGACTGGTTCCTACGAGCAGTACTTC. Complete variable domain (other parts from reference TRBV7-9 and TRBJ2-7): DTGVSQNPRHKITKRGQNVTFRCDPISEHNRLYWYRQTLGQGPEFLTYFQNEAQLEKSRLLSDRFSAERPKGSFSTLEIQRTEQGDSAMYLCASSLVGTGSYEQYFGPGTRLTVT.

CDR3 sequence: CASTSGAPSSYEQYF. The CDR3 DNA follows: TGCGCCAGCACGTCTGGGGCACCAAGCTCCTACGAGCAGTACTTC. The chain employs TRBV5-1 and TRBJ2-7; a possible D gene is TRBD1 (5 bases). Looked up from germline, CDR1 is SGHRS and CDR2 is YFSETQ. The CDR3 runs 15 residues. The germline V and J ends were trimmed by 6 bases and 0 bases, with 16 bases remaining between them.

This rearrangement joins TRBV6-5 to TRBJ1-4; perhaps TRBD1 as D (5 bases). V was trimmed by 0 bases and J by 8 bases, leaving 13 bases between them. Germline V CDR1 and CDR2: MNHEY, SVGAGI. The CDR3 loop spans 15 amino acids. The CDR3 region is CASSYSGGRREKLFF. CDR3 sequence (DNA): TGTGCCAGCAGTTACTCGGGGGGGAGACGGGAAAAACTGTTTTTT.

In its sample, this clone was seen once. The chain has TRBV5-5 and TRBJ2-7; D is unresolved. Trimming shortened V by 0 bases and J by 2 bases, and 9 bases separated the two germline ends. CDR3 size: 14 residues. The germline V gene has CDR1 SGHKS and CDR2 YYEKEE (reference sequence). For the CDR3, the DNA is TGTGCCAGCAGCTTGGACGTAAATACCTACGAGCAGTACTTC. Protein: CASSLDVNTYEQYF. The full variable domain, in which reference TRBV5-5 and TRBJ2-7 provide the parts outside the CDR3, is DAGVTQSPTHLIKTRGQQVTLRCSPISGHKSVSWYQQVLGQGPQFIFQYYEKEERGRGNFPDRFSARQFPNYSSELNVNALLLGDSALYLCASSLDVNTYEQYFGPGTRLTVT.